This T cell receptor beta chain was documented in a study of T-cell reconstitution after alpha-beta-depleted transplantation in children. The CDR3 consists of 13 residues. V shed 3 bases and J 3 bases; nucleotides not matched to a gene: 2. In germline, CDR1 is DFQATT, CDR2 SNEGSKA (reference sequence). This clonotype showed up just a few times. Construction of the TCRbeta library involved unique molecular identifiers. TCRdb called the PCR reads again in MiXCR, with one record for every CDR3 protein. The sample lists about 370,000 distinct CDR3 sequences, roughly 20% occurring once. This chain connects TRBV20-1 to TRBJ2-3; TRBD2 matches at 8 bases. The origin of this receptor is a human donor who donated a stem cell graft to a child with acute myeloid leukemia. The sample in question was PBMCs from the stem cell graft donor, obtained from the stem cell graft. The CDR3 loop is CSASGGATDTQYF. The DNA for the CDR3 is TGCAGTGCTAGCGGGGGGGCTACAGATACGCAGTATTTT.